This T cell receptor beta chain was sequenced in a study of T-cell memory formation after mild COVID-19. General observations from the study: Pre-infection memory showed some responding clones, and this suggested that cross-reactive memory joined. Most CD4+ clones that shrank were in CM and EM, while CD8+ ones turned up in EMRA.

Remarks on this clonotype: As yet, its antigen is unknown.

5'RACE, which relied on constant-segment primers, yielded TCR alpha and TCR beta cDNA libraries carrying sample barcodes and UMIs. From the 5' RACE reads, TCRdb called clonotypes with MiXCR, one entry per CDR3 protein. The sample shows some 210,000 distinct CDR3 sequences, around 26% of them seen only once. CDR1 and CDR2 from the germline V gene are SGHNT and YYREEE (reference sequence). Trimming removed 0 bases from V and 3 bases from J; junction bases left unmatched: 9. The CDR3 totals 17 residues. This rearrangement joins TRBV5-4 to TRBJ2-5, with 9 nucleotides matching TRBD2. Specimen: PBMCs or a T cell subset sorted from them (not recorded which). The receptor's source is an adult woman who had mild COVID-19 (a few samples of this study predate the infection). Cell type and time point are not known. The CDR3 DNA sequence: TGTGCCAGCAGCTTGGCCTCCGTAGCGGGGGCAAAAGAGACCCAGTACTTC. The encoded protein is CASSLASVAGAKETQYF.